This T cell receptor beta chain is drawn from a study of blood T cells in healthy people across ages. The donors, all healthy, were Caucasians living in Russia, aged roughly 6 to 100. PCR was performed a second time for 7 to 11 cycles using a sample-barcoded 5' primer and a J-beta primer mix. TCRdb analysed the 5' RACE reads with MiXCR anew, one entry per CDR3 protein. The sample records about 900,000 distinct CDR3 sequences, approximately 49% being singletons. There are many counts of this clonotype. Its specificity is unknown. Findings and caveats of the study: Greater diversity and more naive CD4+ cells were seen in long-lived donors than in aged donors.

Trimming took off 6 bases at V and 2 bases at J, with 8 bases between the two ends. Germline-derived CDR1 and CDR2 are MNHEY and SVGAGI. CDR3 length equals 13 residues. The sample comprised blood. The receptor was isolated from a man aged 25-45 years in good health. V and J are TRBV6-5 and TRBJ2-1; D is unresolved. The CDR3 region has the DNA TGTGCCAGCAGCAGCTTCCCCTACAATGAGCAGTTCTTC. Amino acid sequence: CASSSFPYNEQFF.